These 13 T cell receptor beta chains originate from one sample sequenced in a study of T cells after yellow fever vaccination. Each CDR3 protein gets one entry after TCRdb re-called the 5' RACE reads with MiXCR. The data contain some 340,000 distinct CDR3 sequences, 9.5% to 12% of them singletons. Specimen: CD4+ T cells sorted from PBMCs, collected 45 days after the yellow fever booster vaccination. These receptors were obtained from a man between 18 and 29 years old who received the YFV17D yellow fever vaccine.

This chain connects TRBV4-1 to TRBJ1-2; 9 bases fit TRBD1. V was clipped by 6 bases and J by 2 bases; unmatched bases: 7. The CDR3 is 15 amino acids. The V gene's germline CDR1 is MGHRA and CDR2 YSYEKL. In DNA, the CDR3 is TGCGCCAGCAGTCCGGGACAGGGCGGGAACTATGGCTACACCTTC. This sequence encodes CASSPGQGGNYGYTF.

This clonotype was observed at least ten times. The rearrangement uses TRBV11-2 and TRBJ2-5; D perhaps matches TRBD1 (6 bases). CDR1 is SGHAT and CDR2 is FQNNGV in the germline V gene. V was cut by 4 bases and J by 0 bases, with 12 bases left in between. CDR3 length: 15 residues. CDR3 loop: CASSSSTGYQETQYF. CDR3 nucleotides: TGTGCCAGCAGCTCGAGTACAGGGTACCAAGAGACCCAGTACTTC.

In its sample, this clonotype was seen a few times. The chain links TRBV14 to TRBJ2-6, with D hard to call. The CDR3 totals 14 residues. The V end lost 2 bases, the J end lost 0 bases, and 2 bases lay between the germline ends. Germline loops: CDR1 SGHDN, CDR2 FVKESK. The CDR3 spells CASSQFSGANVLTF. The CDR3 coding sequence is TGTGCCAGCAGCCAATTCTCTGGGGCCAACGTCCTGACTTTC.

The sample holds a few counts of this clonotype. The CDR3 loop is CASSEEGTDTQYF. CDR3 coding DNA: TGCGCCAGCAGCGAAGAGGGCACAGATACGCAGTATTTT. V and J are TRBV5-1 and TRBJ2-3; D unclear. The CDR3 sequence is 13 residues long. The germline V gene encodes CDR1 SGHRS and CDR2 YFSETQ. V dropped 4 bases and J dropped 1 base, with 7 bases sitting between them.

J is TRBJ1-2 and V is TRBV6-5, with D unresolved. The CDR3 loop spans 14 amino acids. With 8 bases removed from V and 8 bases from J, the gap between germline ends came to 21 bases. Germline assignment: CDR1 MNHEY and CDR2 SVGAGI. Written as DNA, the CDR3 is TGTGCCAGCCTCAAGGCAGGAGGAGGTGGCGGCTACACCTTC. Its protein is CASLKAGGGGGYTF.

This clonotype has a count of ten or more. The chain joins TRBV3-1 to TRBJ2-7; D might be TRBD1 or TRBD2, each matching 5 bases. The CDR3 spans 13 residues. Trimming cost V 3 bases and J 2 bases, with 8 bases left between them. CDR1 and CDR2 from the germline V gene are LGHDT and YNNKEL (reference sequence). The CDR3 reads CASSQRGTYEQYF. As DNA, the CDR3 is TGTGCCAGCAGCCAGAGGGGTACCTACGAGCAGTACTTC.

The sample holds a few counts of this clonotype. The V call is TRBV5-5, the J call TRBJ1-2; maybe TRBD1 (5 bases). Germline lookup yields CDR1 SGHKS and CDR2 YYEKEE (reference sequence). There are 15 residues in the CDR3. The ends were cut back, 0 bases at V and 1 base at J, with 10 bases in the middle. CDR3 coding DNA: TGTGCCAGCAGCTTGGGAGCAGGGAATAACTATGGCTACACCTTC. Its translation is CASSLGAGNNYGYTF.

This clonotype has more than one count but fewer than ten. The V call is TRBV18, the J call TRBJ2-6, with D possibly matching TRBD2 (6 bases). The V gene lost 5 bases and the J gene lost 0 bases, with 14 bases spanning the gap. The germline V gene encodes CDR1 KGHSH and CDR2 LQKENI. The CDR3 has 17 residues. The CDR3 protein is CASSTGLIVSGANVLTF. CDR3 coding DNA: TGTGCCAGCTCAACGGGACTGATAGTCTCTGGGGCCAACGTCCTGACTTTC. Full variable domain (missing parts from reference TRBV18 and TRBJ2-6): NAGVMQNPRHLVRRRGQEARLRCSPMKGHSHVYWYRQLPEEGLKFMVYLQKENIIDESGMPKERFSAEFPKEGPSILRIQQVVRGDSAAYFCASSTGLIVSGANVLTFGAGSRLTVL.

The gene calls are TRBV4-3 and TRBJ2-3; D gene uncertain. Trimming took off 0 bases at V and 1 base at J, with 17 bases between the two ends. Germline CDR1 reads LGHNA; CDR2 reads YSLEER. The length of the CDR3 is 18 residues. CDR3 DNA sequence: TGCGCCAGCAGCCAAGATCAAGTGACTTCCCACCGCACAGATACGCAGTATTTT. Translating it yields CASSQDQVTSHRTDTQYF.

The chain uses TRBV21-1 and TRBJ2-7; TRBD1, as called in the table, went unchecked against the DNA. TRBV21-1 is described as a pseudogene. This CDR3 contains 14 residues. The CDR3 sequence: CASSNTGMGVEQYV. The CDR3 region has the DNA TGTGCCAGCAGCAATACCGGCATGGGGGTCGAGCAGTACGTC.

This clonotype was seen only a few times. The chain joins TRBV12-5 to TRBJ1-4; 7 bases fit TRBD1. V dropped 5 bases and J dropped 7; count of bases not matched to a gene: 4. CDR3 length: 13 amino acids. Germline-derived CDR1 and CDR2 are LGHNT and FRNRAP. CDR3 DNA sequence: TGTGCTAGTGGTCCAGGGGGAGGTGAAAAACTGTTTTTT. This encodes CASGPGGGEKLFF. Full variable domain (outside the CDR3, taken from reference TRBV12-5 and TRBJ1-4): DARVTQTPRHKVTEMGQEVTMRCQPILGHNTVFWYRQTMMQGLELLAYFRNRAPLDDSGMPKDRFSAEMPDATLATLKIQPSEPRDSAVYFCASGPGGGEKLFFGSGTQLSVL.

The chain has TRBV30 and TRBJ2-5, with D possibly matching TRBD2 (6 bases). Trimming left V 0 bases short and J 4 bases short, with 12 bases between. Germline V gene data show CDR1 as GTSNPN and CDR2 as SVGIG (reference sequence). The CDR3 extends over 14 amino acids. The CDR3 bases are TGTGCCTGGAGTGTGGGAGGAATTAGAGAGACCCAGTACTTC. It translates to CAWSVGGIRETQYF.

The J gene is TRBJ1-5, the V gene TRBV6-2 or TRBV6-3, with 8 bases that match TRBD1. Trimming at V came to 5 bases and at J to 0 bases, leaving 12 bases not matched to a gene. Germline assignment: CDR1 MNHEY and CDR2 SVGEGT. The CDR3 is 18 residues long. The CDR3 loop is CASSNGQGNRYSNQPQHF. CDR3 sequence (DNA): TGTGCCAGCAGTAACGGACAGGGTAACCGATATAGCAATCAGCCCCAGCATTTT.